The present entry profiles one T cell receptor (beta chain) with its context. Its specificity is unknown. This record comes from a study of shared clonotypes between healthy human individuals. The CDR3 consists of 16 residues. V trimming: 7 bases; J trimming: 3 bases; junction bases outside the gene matches: 11. Germline V gene lookup returns CDR1 LNHDA and CDR2 SQIVND (reference sequence). Study findings and constraints: On the whole, naive subsets had larger estimated richness than memory subsets had.

The assay was immunoSEQ multiplex PCR, and TCRdb's table has in-frame clones only and misses some. The sample holds a few hundred thousand clones, 95% to 96% seen once. Naive CD8 populations comprised CD45RO-negative cells positively selected for CCR7, excluding terminally differentiated effector memory CD45RA+ cells. The sequence came from a young woman in good health. Material: naive CD8+ T cells sorted from blood. The chain links TRBV19 to TRBJ1-3; 8 nucleotides match TRBD1. This CDR3 is CASNPEDRVFGNTIYF. CDR3 DNA: TGTGCCAGTAACCCCGAGGACAGGGTGTTTGGAAACACCATATATTTT.